This record concerns one TCR beta chain sequence. This record comes from a study of shared clonotypes between healthy human individuals. V lost 5 bases and J lost 0; bases outside the gene matches: 10. CDR3 length: 17 amino acids. The germline V gene has CDR1 MNHEY and CDR2 SMNVEV (reference sequence). Replicate PCRs run on sorted subsets employed approximately 0.2 ug DNA, 30,000 to 35,000 T cell genomes. Produced via immunoSEQ multiplex PCR; TCRdb's table is partial and in-frame only. The sample lists about 2.1 million clones, roughly 95% seen once, with more than 1.5% in the top ten. Positively selected for CCR7, the CD45RO-negative cells used as naive CD8 cells excluded terminally differentiated effector memory CD45RA+ cells. Only Caucasian adults living in Nashville, Tennessee made up the donor group.

This clonotype was sampled from a man between 18 and 35 years old in good health. Some clones in this sample may be carry-over from other donors' samples. The sequencing input was naive CD8+ T cells from PBMCs. The rearrangement links TRBV27 to TRBJ2-5, with 9 bases fitting TRBD1. The CDR3 is CASSPKQTGGYQETQYF. DNA for the CDR3: TGTGCCAGCAGTCCGAAGCAGACAGGGGGTTACCAAGAGACCCAGTACTTC.